This T cell receptor (beta chain) is drawn from a study of cytomegalovirus exposure and HLA in healthy donors. The wider study: From about 180 million T cells, an earlier analysis saw 110 million or so unique TCR beta sequences.

CDR3 length: 13 residues. Germline V CDR1 and CDR2: MDHEN, SYDVKM. V lost 2 bases and J lost 1, with 5 bases in between. The study ran its PCR with 60 Vbeta and 13 Jbeta primers. The method was immunoSEQ multiplex PCR; TCRdb's version includes in-frame clones alone and lacks a portion of them. The table lists 70,000 to 85,000 clones, under 70% of them singletons. The V gene is TRBV28, the J gene TRBJ1-1, with unresolved D. The sequence was collected from a man younger than 45 in good health and CMV-seropositive. Sequencing input: PBMCs. CDR3 nucleotides: TGTGCCAGCAGTTTAGGCAGGAACACTGAAGCTTTCTTT. As protein: CASSLGRNTEAFF. The variable domain in full, completed from reference TRBV28 and TRBJ1-1, reads DVKVTQSSRYLVKRTGEKVFLECVQDMDHENMFWYRQDPGLGLRLIYFSYDVKMKEKGDIPEGYSVSREKKERFSLILESASTNQTSMYLCASSLGRNTEAFFGQGTRLTVV.